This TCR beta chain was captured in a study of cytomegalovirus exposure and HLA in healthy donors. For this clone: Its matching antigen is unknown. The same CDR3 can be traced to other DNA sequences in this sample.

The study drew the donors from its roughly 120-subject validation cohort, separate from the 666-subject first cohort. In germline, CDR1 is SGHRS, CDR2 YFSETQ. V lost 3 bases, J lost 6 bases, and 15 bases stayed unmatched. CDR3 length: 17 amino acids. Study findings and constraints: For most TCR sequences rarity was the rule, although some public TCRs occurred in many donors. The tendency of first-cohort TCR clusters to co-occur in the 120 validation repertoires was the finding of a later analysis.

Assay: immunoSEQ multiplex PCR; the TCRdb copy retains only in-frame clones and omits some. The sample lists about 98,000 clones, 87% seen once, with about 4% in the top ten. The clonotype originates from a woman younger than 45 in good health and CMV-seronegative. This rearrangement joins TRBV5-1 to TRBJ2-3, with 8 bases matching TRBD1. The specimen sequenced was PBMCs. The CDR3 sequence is CASSSGQGADGTDTQYF. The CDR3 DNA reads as TGCGCCAGCAGCTCTGGGCAGGGGGCAGACGGGACTGATACGCAGTATTTT.